This passage covers 20 T cell receptor beta chains from one sample sequenced in a study of breast tumors, draining lymph nodes, adjacent tissues. From the multiplex PCR reads, TCRdb called clonotypes with MiXCR, one entry per CDR3 protein. The sample contains over 20,000 distinct CDR3 sequences, approximately 32% of which appear only once. Sample: breast tumor tissue. The receptors shown here come from a female donor with breast cancer. Some clones in this sample may be carry-over from other donors' samples.

This clonotype has ten or more counts. The CDR3: CASGWSAGAPFRSSGYTF. DNA for the CDR3: TGTGCCAGCGGATGGTCGGCGGGGGCGCCTTTTCGATCAAGTGGCTACACCTTC. V is TRBV2 and J is TRBJ1-2; possibly TRBD1 for D (6 bases). V was cut by 8 bases and J by 7 bases, with 32 bases left in between. CDR3 length: 18 amino acids. The germline CDR1 and CDR2 sequences are SNHLY and FYNNEI.

This clonotype has at least ten counts. V usage is TRBV28 and J usage is TRBJ2-1; 10 nucleotides align to TRBD2. Per the germline V gene, CDR1 is MDHEN and CDR2 is SYDVKM. V dropped 8 bases and J dropped 7; count of bases not matched to a gene: 11. The CDR3 contains 15 residues. In nucleotides, the CDR3 is TGTGCCAGCGTAGGGAGCGGGAGGGCCAGTAATGAGCAGTTCTTC. This codes for CASVGSGRASNEQFF.

This clonotype was seen many times. V and J are TRBV28 and TRBJ2-3; TRBD2 is a possible D gene (6 bases). Per germline, CDR1 MDHEN and CDR2 SYDVKM. The CDR3 loop spans 15 amino acids. Trimming took off 4 bases at V and 6 bases at J, with 17 bases between the two ends. CDR3 loop: CASSSDPQGRDTQYF. As DNA, the CDR3 is TGTGCCAGCAGTTCGGACCCCCAAGGGAGGGATACGCAGTATTTT.

Many counts were recorded for this clonotype. This CDR3 reads CASSQVGLAGEAADTQYF. The CDR3, as DNA: TGCGCCAGCAGCCAAGTCGGACTAGCGGGAGAGGCGGCAGATACGCAGTATTTT. V usage is TRBV4-3 and J usage is TRBJ2-3; TRBD2 matches 13 bases. The CDR3 extends over 18 amino acids. In germline, CDR1 is LGHNA, CDR2 YSLEER. V lost 1 base to trimming and J lost 4 bases; unmatched junction nucleotides: 8.

This clonotype is large (0.1 to 1%) in the sample. This chain links TRBV29-1 with TRBJ2-7; 11 positions match TRBD1. The CDR3 contains 13 residues. The J segment lost 5 bases and the V segment lost 0 bases, leaving 0 bases of the junction unmatched. CDR1 is SQVTM and CDR2 is ANQGSEA in the germline V gene. The CDR3 is CSVEEGQGDEQYF. As DNA, the CDR3 is TGCAGCGTTGAAGAGGGACAGGGGGACGAGCAGTACTTC.

The chain combines TRBV6-5 with TRBJ2-1; no reliable D call. Germline values: CDR1 MNHEY, CDR2 SVGAGI. Trimming cost V 4 bases and J 0 bases, with 13 bases left between them. The length of the CDR3 is 16 residues. The DNA for the CDR3 is TGTGCCAGCAGTTCCAAGACTCCGCGCTCCTACAATGAGCAGTTCTTC. It codes for CASSSKTPRSYNEQFF.

By share, this clonotype ranks as medium-sized (0.01 to 0.1%). The gene calls are TRBV12-3 or TRBV12-4 and TRBJ2-7; D is unresolved. The length of the CDR3 is 14 residues. The germline V and J ends were trimmed by 5 bases and 3 bases, with 14 bases remaining between them. In nucleotides, the CDR3 is TGTGCCAGCAGTCAGGAGTTTGGGTACTACGAGCAGTACTTC. It specifies CASSQEFGYYEQYF.

The J gene is TRBJ2-7, the V gene TRBV7-8; no clear D gene. Germline V gene data show CDR1 as SGHVS and CDR2 as FQNEAQ. The CDR3 contains 14 residues. The V end was cut by 2 bases, the J end by 4 bases, with 12 bases between. The CDR3 DNA reads TGTGCCAGCAGCTTAATCGCCCTCTCTTACGAGCAGTACTTC. It translates to CASSLIALSYEQYF. The entire variable domain, with the rest obtained from reference TRBV7-8 and TRBJ2-7, is as follows: GAGVSQSPRYKVAKRGQDVALRCDPISGHVSLFWYQQALGQGPEFLTYFQNEAQLDKSGLPSDRFFAERPEGSVSTLKIQRTQQEDSAVYLCASSLIALSYEQYFGPGTRLTVT.

The rearrangement links TRBV7-9 to TRBJ2-5; no definite D call. The germline V gene encodes CDR1 SEHNR and CDR2 FQNEAQ (reference sequence). V lost 2 bases, J lost 1 base, and 8 bases lay in between. CDR3 size: 14 residues. The CDR3 DNA reads TGTGCCAGCAGCTTATTGGCCTTCCAAGAGACCCAGTACTTC. This gives the protein CASSLLAFQETQYF.

This rearrangement joins TRBV20-1 to TRBJ1-1; D is unresolved. The CDR3 contains 14 residues. V was trimmed by 0 bases and J by 4 bases, leaving 12 bases between them. CDR1 and CDR2 from the germline V gene are DFQATT and SNEGSKA (reference sequence). CDR3 loop: CSARDLHSPTEAFF. In DNA form, the CDR3 reads TGCAGTGCTAGAGATCTGCACAGTCCCACTGAAGCTTTCTTT.

The V and J genes are TRBV11-2 and TRBJ2-3; D may be TRBD2 (6 bases). The ends were cut back, 3 bases at V and 0 bases at J, with 10 bases in the middle. There are 15 residues in the CDR3. CDR1 is SGHAT and CDR2 is FQNNGV in the germline V gene. CDR3 residues: CASSFRRASTDTQYF. In nucleotides, the CDR3 is TGTGCCAGCAGCTTTCGGAGGGCTAGCACAGATACGCAGTATTTT.

The chain employs TRBV12-3 or TRBV12-4 and TRBJ1-1; D is perhaps TRBD1 (6 bases). CDR3 length equals 13 residues. Trimming removed 3 bases from V and 2 bases from J, with 7 bases in between. CDR3 DNA: TGTGCCAGCAGTTTGGGACAAAACACTGAAGCTTTCTTT. Translating it yields CASSLGQNTEAFF.

The chain joins TRBV28 to TRBJ2-5; tentative D call: TRBD2 (5 bases). Germline V gene data show CDR1 as MDHEN and CDR2 as SYDVKM. V was clipped by 3 bases and J by 2 bases, with 7 bases between them. The length of the CDR3 is 13 residues. CDR3 residues: CASSFPGQETQYF. The CDR3 DNA sequence: TGTGCCAGCAGTTTTCCGGGGCAAGAGACCCAGTACTTC.

This clonotype was seen many times. The chain joins TRBV5-4 to TRBJ2-1, with a weak D call TRBD1 (5 bases). Trimming shortened V by 4 bases and J by 6 bases, and 11 bases separated the two germline ends. The length of the CDR3 is 13 residues. The germline CDR1 and CDR2 sequences are SGHNT and YYREEE (reference sequence). CDR3 sequence: CASSPRQINEQFF. Here the CDR3 DNA reads TGTGCCAGCAGCCCCAGACAGATCAATGAGCAGTTCTTC.

At least ten counts were recorded for this clonotype. This CDR3 reads CASSSKRELNNEQFF. The CDR3, as DNA: TGTGCCAGCAGCTCTAAGCGGGAGCTCAACAATGAGCAGTTCTTC. V gene TRBV5-4 combines with J gene TRBJ2-1; TRBD2 aligns across 8 bases. J gave up 5 bases and V 3 bases, and 7 bases lay outside the gene matches. The germline gives CDR1 SGHNT, CDR2 YYREEE (reference sequence). This CDR3 comprises 15 residues. The full variable domain, its missing parts supplied by reference TRBV5-4 and TRBJ2-1, is ETGVTQSPTHLIKTRGQQVTLRCSSQSGHNTVSWYQQALGQGPQFIFQYYREEENGRGNFPPRFSGLQFPNYSSELNVNALELDDSALYLCASSSKRELNNEQFFGPGTRLTVL.

This clonotype was detected once. Sequence at one end of the junction differs from germline and may be a read error. V usage is TRBV10-2 and J usage is TRBJ2-7, with 7 bases lining up with TRBD1. Germline values: CDR1 WSHSY, CDR2 SAAADI. The CDR3 runs 15 residues. CDR3 sequence: CASSVPGQSSYEQYF. The CDR3 coding sequence is TGCGCCAGCAGTGTTCCGGGACAGTCATCCTATGAGCAGTACTTC.

In this sample, this clonotype turned up many times. CDR3 in amino acids: CASSQGQGPYNEQFF. The CDR3 DNA follows: TGTGCCAGCAGCCAAGGCCAGGGACCCTACAATGAGCAGTTCTTC. The chain has TRBV3-1 and TRBJ2-1; the D gene could be TRBD1 or TRBD2 (5 bases each). V gave up 1 base and J gave up 2 bases, with 9 bases separating them. CDR1 and CDR2 from the germline V gene are LGHDT and YNNKEL (reference sequence). This CDR3 region has 15 residues.

This clonotype is labeled medium-sized. This chain uses TRBV20-1 with TRBJ2-7, with 11 bases lining up with TRBD2. The V gene end was trimmed by 5 bases and the J gene end by 3 bases; junction bases not matched to a gene: 9. This CDR3 is 15 amino acids long. Germline CDR1 is DFQATT and CDR2 is SNEGSKA (reference sequence). The CDR3 is CSAAQGTSGYYEQYF. CDR3 nucleotide sequence: TGCAGTGCTGCGCAGGGGACTAGCGGTTACTACGAGCAGTACTTC.

This clonotype was recorded many times. The V call is TRBV7-6, the J call TRBJ2-3; 9 nucleotides match TRBD2. The CDR3 consists of 15 residues. Germline CDR1 reads SGHVS; CDR2 reads FNYEAQ. Trimming took 2 bases from V and 6 from J; bases not matched to a gene: 6. CDR3 sequence: CASSLSAGGPDTQYF. Here the CDR3 DNA reads TGTGCCAGCAGCTTATCCGCGGGAGGGCCGGATACGCAGTATTTT.

This clonotype was counted at least ten times. CDR3 loop: CASSLRQGPYEQYF. DNA for the CDR3: TGTGCCAGCAGCTTGCGACAGGGGCCCTACGAGCAGTACTTC. This sequence joins TRBV12-3 or TRBV12-4 and TRBJ2-7, with TRBD1 matching 8 bases. The CDR3 runs 14 residues. Trimming cost V 6 bases and J 2 bases; bases outside gene matches: 6.